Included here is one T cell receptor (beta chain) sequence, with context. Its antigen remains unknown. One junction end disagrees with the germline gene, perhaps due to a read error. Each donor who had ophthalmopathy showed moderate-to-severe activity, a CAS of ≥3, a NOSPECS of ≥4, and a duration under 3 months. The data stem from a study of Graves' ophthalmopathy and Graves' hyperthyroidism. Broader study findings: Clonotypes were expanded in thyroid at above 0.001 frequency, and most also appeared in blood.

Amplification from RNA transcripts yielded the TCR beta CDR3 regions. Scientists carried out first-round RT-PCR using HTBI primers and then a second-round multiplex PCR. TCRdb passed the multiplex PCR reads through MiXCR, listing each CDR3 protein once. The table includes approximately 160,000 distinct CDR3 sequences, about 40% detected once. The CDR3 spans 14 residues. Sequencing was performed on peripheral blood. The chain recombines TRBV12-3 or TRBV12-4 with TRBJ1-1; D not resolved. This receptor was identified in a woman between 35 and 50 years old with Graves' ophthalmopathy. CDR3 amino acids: CASSLDSGYTEAFF. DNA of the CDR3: TGTGCCAGCAGTTTAGATTCCGGGTACACAGAAGCTTTCTTT.